This T cell receptor (beta chain) was recovered during a study of shared clonotypes between healthy human individuals. General study points: What limited the represented genetic and exposure-history diversity was the small number of donors. Non-shared clonotypes were found to have lower generation probabilities than the clonotypes that were shared by all four of the sorted-subset donors.

Running of the assay took place at deep level. It was across several immunoSEQ plates that each subset's genomic DNA was evenly split. The data were produced by immunoSEQ multiplex PCR, yet TCRdb's version contains in-frame clones alone and is incomplete. This sample has roughly 650,000 clones; approximately 96% occur once, and the top ten carry 0.11%. This clone was picked up one time. Its specificity is not known. CD8 cells classed as naive were CD45RO-negative and positively selected for CCR7, excluding terminally differentiated effector memory CD45RA+ cells. This sequence was found in a woman aged 25 to 39 in good health. Input material: naive CD8+ T cells sorted from blood.

The CDR3 coding sequence is TGTGCCAGCAGCTTAGTAATCCTAACGGTCTACAATGAGCAGTTCTTC. Amino acids: CASSLVILTVYNEQFF. The V gene is TRBV7-8, the J gene TRBJ2-1; no reliable D call. The ends were cut back, 1 base at V and 3 bases at J, with 13 bases in the middle. The CDR3 is made up of 16 amino acids. CDR1 and CDR2 from the germline V gene are SGHVS and FQNEAQ. The whole variable domain, filled in from reference TRBV7-8 and TRBJ2-1, reads GAGVSQSPRYKVAKRGQDVALRCDPISGHVSLFWYQQALGQGPEFLTYFQNEAQLDKSGLPSDRFFAERPEGSVSTLKIQRTQQEDSAVYLCASSLVILTVYNEQFFGPGTRLTVL.